This T cell receptor beta chain was documented in a study of T cells in Graves' hyperthyroidism and ophthalmopathy. General observations from the study: Before onset, ophthalmopathy was predicted by the model a median around 6 months earlier.

The diagnoses drew upon clinical symptoms, serum thyroxine and TRAb, thyroid ultrasound and orbital computed tomography. The source of the PBMCs was 8.5 to 10 ml of fresh peripheral blood. There are many counts of this clonotype. What it recognizes is unknown. The investigators amplified TCR beta CDR3 regions from RNA transcripts. First-round RT-PCR targeting the TCR CDR3 was performed with the HTBI primer set. TCRdb fed the multiplex PCR reads into MiXCR, producing one record per CDR3 protein. Of hundreds of thousands of distinct CDR3 sequences listed, about a sixth are singletons. The TCR comes from a woman aged 35 to 49 with Graves' ophthalmopathy. The sample taken for sequencing was blood.

The CDR3 sequence is CASTLQGGLNSPLHF. The CDR3 DNA reads as TGTGCCAGCACGCTCCAAGGGGGGCTTAATTCACCCCTCCACTTT. The V gene is TRBV27, the J gene TRBJ1-6; maybe TRBD1 (6 bases). V was trimmed by 7 bases and J by 6 bases, leaving 16 bases between them. Germline CDR1 is MNHEY and CDR2 is SMNVEV (reference sequence). The CDR3 is 15 amino acids.